The entry below gives a single T cell receptor (beta chain) sequence along with its context. The entry originates in a study of cytomegalovirus exposure and HLA in healthy donors. V shed 4 bases, J shed 1 base, and the junction held 1 base outside the gene matches. CDR3 length: 13 amino acids. In germline, CDR1 is SEHNR, CDR2 FQNEAQ (reference sequence). Primers included in the PCR were 60 Vbeta and 13 Jbeta primers. Generated by immunoSEQ multiplex PCR, the TCRdb table keeps only in-frame clones and is missing some. The sample shows 130,000 or so clones, about 81% of them seen only once. The origin of this receptor is a man aged 40-49 years in good health and CMV-seronegative. Material: PBMCs. The V and J genes are TRBV7-9 and TRBJ2-7, with 7 bases aligning to TRBD1. The CDR3, as DNA: TGTGCCAGCAGCTCGGGACAGTCCTACGAGCAGTACTTC. Its translation: CASSSGQSYEQYF.